This is a list of T cell receptor beta chains from one sample in a study of blood T cell repertoires in COVID-19. Using immunoSEQ multiplex PCR, the repertoire was profiled, and TCRdb retains in-frame clones only, with some absent. This sample has more than 75,000 clones, with about 83% found just once. Source material: peripheral blood. Receptors were obtained from a woman in her 70s with acute or convalescent COVID-19. Each CDR3 is given with its conserved first and last residue. The D gene is left open where the match is weak. Clone size is stated in some rows and not others, as once, few, many or a class when expanded.

>many|TRBJ1-2|TRBD1|TRBV6-5
CASSYGQGNVGYTF
TGTGCCAGCAGTTATGGACAGGGGAACGTCGGCTACACCTTC
>NA|TRBJ1-2|NA|TRBV6-2/TRBV6-3
CASSYSWAEDYGYTF
TGTGCCAGCAGTTACTCCTGGGCGGAGGACTATGGCTACACCTTC
>NA|TRBJ1-5|NA|TRBV24-1
CATSDSLSTTGNQPQHF
TGTGCCACCAGTGATAGTCTCTCGACTACCGGCAATCAGCCCCAGCATTTT
>NA|TRBJ1-6|TRBD1|TRBV2
CASGTDNSPLHF
TGTGCCAGCGGGACAGACAATTCACCCCTCCACTTT
>NA|TRBJ2-3|NA|TRBV21-1
CASRQTPDPGLAGAVGTDTQYF
TGTGCCAGCAGACAAACCCCCGACCCGGGACTAGCGGGAGCAGTGGGCACAGATACGCAGTATTTT
>once|TRBJ1-1|NA|TRBV7-9
CASSLQGLMNTEAFF
TGTGCCAGCAGCTTACAGGGACTCATGAACACTGAAGCTTTCTTT
>once|TRBJ2-5|TRBD1|TRBV13
CASSSWTGEPPYF
TGTGCCAGCAGCTCCTGGACAGGCGAGCCACCCTACTTC
>NA|TRBJ2-3|TRBD1|TRBV3-1/TRBV3-2
CASSQVPGGASTDTQYF
TGTGCCAGCAGCCAAGTCCCAGGGGGTGCTAGCACAGATACGCAGTATTTT
>NA|TRBJ1-5|TRBD1|TRBV27
CASSLWDRGRVNQPQHF
TGTGCCAGCAGTTTATGGGACAGGGGGCGAGTCAATCAGCCCCAGCATTTT
>NA|TRBJ2-1|NA|TRBV12-3/TRBV12-4
CASSPRHNEQFF
TGTGCCAGCAGCCCTCGTCACAATGAGCAGTTCTTC
>NA|TRBJ2-2|NA|TRBV27
CASSPPGWGPGELFF
TGTGCCAGCAGTCCCCCCGGGTGGGGCCCCGGGGAGCTGTTTTTT
>NA|TRBJ1-5|TRBD1|TRBV3-1/TRBV3-2
CASSRSTGENQPQHF
TGTGCCAGCAGCCGATCAACAGGGGAAAATCAGCCCCAGCATTTT
>NA|TRBJ2-3|NA|TRBV19
CASSIGRTDSADTQYF
TGTGCCAGTAGTATTGGGAGGACGGATAGTGCAGATACGCAGTATTTT
>NA|TRBJ2-1|NA|TRBV20-1
CSASPYNEQFF
TGCAGTGCTAGCCCATACAATGAGCAGTTCTTC
>few|TRBJ1-2|NA|TRBV20-1
CSAAYYGYTF
TGCAGTGCTGCGTACTATGGCTACACCTTC
>NA|TRBJ2-1|NA|TRBV5-1
CASSWTTPNYNEQFF
TGCGCCAGCAGCTGGACTACCCCCAATTACAATGAGCAGTTCTTC
>NA|TRBJ1-1|NA|TRBV12-5
CASGLVLIPDVGGTEAFF
TGTGCTAGTGGTTTGGTCCTTATCCCGGACGTCGGAGGGACTGAAGCTTTCTTT
>NA|TRBJ2-1|TRBD2|TRBV6-4
CASSAVLAGEGEQFF
TGTGCCAGCAGTGCGGTACTAGCGGGAGAGGGTGAGCAGTTCTTC
>NA|TRBJ2-1|NA|TRBV7-2
CASSLAGEDYNEQFF
TGTGCCAGCAGCTTAGCCGGGGAGGACTACAATGAGCAGTTCTTC
>NA|TRBJ2-3|NA|TRBV14
CASSLYTTSTDTQYF
TGTGCCAGCAGCCTTTATACTACTAGCACAGATACGCAGTATTTT
>few|TRBJ1-1|TRBD1|TRBV3-1/TRBV3-2
CASSQTGVTAFF
TGTGCCAGCAGCCAGACAGGGGTTACAGCTTTCTTT
>NA|TRBJ1-4|NA|TRBV4-1
CASTDPGGNEKLFF
TGCGCCAGCACCGACCCGGGAGGTAATGAAAAACTGTTTTTT
>NA|TRBJ1-1|TRBD1|TRBV18
CASSPLTGEATEAFF
TGTGCCAGCTCACCTTTGACAGGGGAGGCCACTGAAGCTTTCTTT
>NA|TRBJ1-2|TRBD1|TRBV5-4
CASSPQQGRVNYGYTF
TGTGCCAGCAGCCCGCAACAGGGGCGGGTTAACTATGGCTACACCTTC
>once|TRBJ1-3|NA|TRBV18
CASFSGDSGNTIYF
TGTGCCAGCTTCTCAGGGGACTCTGGAAACACCATATATTTT
>few|TRBJ2-1|TRBD2|TRBV6-4
CASSDSKSSSGGGGNEQFF
TGTGCCAGCAGTGACTCGAAATCCTCTAGCGGGGGGGGTGGAAATGAGCAGTTCTTC
>NA|TRBJ1-2|NA|TRBV28
CASSFVGVYDGYTF
TGTGCCAGCAGTTTTGTAGGGGTCTATGATGGCTACACCTTC
>NA|TRBJ1-2|NA|TRBV27
CASSPTANYGYTF
TGTGCCAGCAGTCCAACAGCTAACTATGGCTACACCTTC
>NA|TRBJ2-2|NA|TRBV4-1
CASSYRGAPMNTGELFF
TGCGCCAGCAGCTATCGGGGGGCCCCTATGAACACCGGGGAGCTGTTTTTT
>NA|TRBJ2-1|TRBD2|TRBV7-8
CASSPSGEQFF
TGTGCCAGCAGCCCTAGCGGTGAGCAGTTCTTC
>NA|TRBJ2-3|NA|TRBV7-9
CASSLGRAASTDTQYF
TGTGCCAGCAGCTTAGGGAGAGCAGCTAGCACAGATACGCAGTATTTT
>few|TRBJ1-6|TRBD1|TRBV6-5
CASGPNRGNSPLHF
TGTGCCAGCGGCCCCAACAGGGGTAATTCACCCCTCCACTTT
>NA|TRBJ1-6|NA|TRBV6-1
CASSDQAGGMRNSPLHF
TGTGCCAGCAGTGACCAGGCGGGGGGAATGCGGAATTCACCCCTCCACTTT
>NA|TRBJ1-6|TRBD1|TRBV19
CASNPTGGNSPLHF
TGTGCCAGTAATCCGACAGGGGGGAATTCACCCCTCCACTTT
>NA|TRBJ1-4|NA|TRBV7-2
CASSLQGFAEKLFF
TGTGCCAGCAGCTTACAGGGTTTTGCTGAAAAACTGTTTTTT
>NA|TRBJ1-2|NA|TRBV19
CASSIPTVSGYTF
TGTGCCAGTAGTATTCCGACAGTAAGTGGCTACACCTTC
>NA|TRBJ1-1|TRBD1|TRBV9
CASSAPGQHEAFF
TGTGCCAGCAGCGCACCGGGACAGCATGAAGCTTTCTTT
>NA|TRBJ1-1|NA|TRBV7-2
CASSLQAGANTEAFF
TGTGCCAGCAGCTTACAAGCAGGGGCCAACACTGAAGCTTTCTTT
>NA|TRBJ2-1|NA|TRBV3-1/TRBV3-2
CASSQDLRRGPYNEQFF
TGTGCCAGCAGCCAAGATCTGCGGAGGGGGCCCTACAATGAGCAGTTCTTC
>NA|TRBJ1-6|TRBD1|TRBV6-5
CASSYDRANSPLHF
TGTGCCAGCAGTTACGACAGGGCTAATTCACCCCTCCACTTT
>NA|TRBJ1-1|TRBD1|TRBV3-1/TRBV3-2
CASSRPGQGNTEAFF
TGTGCCAGCAGCCGGCCGGGACAGGGGAACACTGAAGCTTTCTTT
>NA|TRBJ2-5|NA|TRBV7-6
CASSLVGVGAEETQYF
TGTGCCAGCAGCTTAGTGGGGGTGGGGGCCGAAGAGACCCAGTACTTC
>NA|TRBJ1-2|NA|TRBV6-5
CASNSVPQGVYGYTF
TGTGCCAGCAATTCGGTTCCACAGGGTGTGTATGGCTACACCTTC
>NA|TRBJ2-1|TRBD2|TRBV9
CASSVGWGFGSGRGEQFF
TGTGCCAGCAGCGTAGGGTGGGGGTTCGGAAGCGGGAGGGGTGAGCAGTTCTTC
>NA|TRBJ2-3|TRBD1|TRBV6-5
CASSSGQGTDTQYF
TGTGCCAGCAGTTCGGGACAGGGAACAGATACGCAGTATTTT
>NA|TRBJ2-3|TRBD2|TRBV7-9
CASSLVGLAAGSTDTQYF
TGTGCCAGCAGCTTAGTCGGACTAGCGGCCGGCAGCACAGATACGCAGTATTTT